This entry describes one T cell receptor (beta chain). Its antigen remains unknown. Data came from immunoSEQ multiplex PCR; TCRdb stores just in-frame clones and leaves some out. The sample lists over a million clones, roughly 74% seen once, with around 0.47% in the top ten. Per germline, CDR1 SGHTA and CDR2 FQGTGA. After removal of 5 bases from V and 4 bases from J, the junction contained 3 bases not matched to a gene. CDR3 size: 13 residues. Investigators divided CD4+ cells into CD45RA+ naive and CD45RA-negative memory subsets. These data come from a study of shared clonotypes between healthy human individuals. Findings and caveats of the study: A few donors showed sharing of 4.5% to 6% of naive CD4 clonotypes. Non-shared clonotypes had lower generation probabilities than clonotypes shared by all four sorted-subset donors.

This rearrangement joins TRBV7-3 to TRBJ1-2; 8 nucleotides align to TRBD1. Sample: memory CD4+ T cells from PBMCs. Subset in this sample: CD45RA-negative fraction. This sequence was found in a man aged 18 to 29 in good health. Some clones in this sample may be carry-over from other donors' samples. The CDR3 DNA reads TGTGCCAGCAGCAATACAGGGGGCTATGGCTACACCTTC. It translates to CASSNTGGYGYTF.